This T cell receptor (beta chain) was observed in a study of T cell responses to AZD1222 COVID-19 vaccine. Findings and caveats of the study: Two doses of AZD1222 preceded a rise in Spike-specific TCR breadth and depth. Clonal diversity may have been underestimated in mostly white British donors.

V lost 3 bases and J lost 6; bases outside the gene matches: 9. This CDR3 contains 16 residues. CDR1 and CDR2 from the germline V gene are LGHNA and YNFKEQ. TCRdb keeps only in-frame clones here, not all; method: immunoSEQ multiplex PCR. Among about 99,000 clones listed, about 85% were seen once. About this clone itself: Antigen unknown.

This sequence originates from an adult in good health. The gene calls are TRBV4-2 and TRBJ2-1, with 9 bases fitting TRBD2. This specimen was peripheral blood, taken on day 0 of AZD1222 vaccination. This chain's CDR3 is CASSHPAGGGGNEQFF. The CDR3 DNA is TGTGCCAGCAGCCACCCGGCGGGGGGGGGCGGCAATGAGCAGTTCTTC.